Listed below are T cell receptor beta chains from one sample, sequenced in a study of CD8 T cells in ankylosing spondylitis. One entry per CDR3 protein results from TCRdb running MiXCR on the 5' RACE reads. The sample carries 150,000 or so distinct CDR3 sequences, roughly 12% recorded once. The sequenced sample consisted of blood, either unsorted or a sorted T cell fraction (not recorded which). Receptors originate from a male donor with ankylosing spondylitis or in good health (not recorded which). Both conserved end residues are part of each CDR3. D genes are given only for firm matches. Not every row has a clone size; where given, it reads once, few, many or a size class.

D: .; V: TRBV20-1; J: TRBJ1-1; size: many; CDR3: CSARDGGSRNTEAFF; DNA: TGCAGTGCTAGAGATGGAGGGAGTAGGAACACTGAAGCTTTCTTT
D: TRBD1; V: TRBV27; J: TRBJ2-6; size: few; CDR3: CASKAGGSGANVLTF; DNA: TGTGCCAGCAAGGCAGGGGGTTCTGGGGCCAACGTCCTGACTTTC
D: .; V: TRBV7-9; J: TRBJ2-6; size: few; CDR3: CASSLWDSGANVLTF; DNA: TGTGCCAGCAGCTTATGGGACTCTGGGGCCAACGTCCTGACTTTC
D: .; V: TRBV20-1; J: TRBJ2-1; size: many; CDR3: CSARDLGGAGGNNEQFF; DNA: TGCAGTGCTAGAGATCTTGGTGGGGCCGGCGGAAACAATGAGCAGTTCTTC
D: TRBD2; V: TRBV4-1; J: TRBJ2-1; size: many; CDR3: CASSQELTSGGLGSPYNEQFF; DNA: TGCGCCAGCAGCCAAGAGTTGACTAGCGGGGGGTTAGGTTCCCCCTACAATGAGCAGTTCTTC
D: .; V: TRBV5-1; J: TRBJ1-2; size: few; CDR3: CASSLERGAYYGYTF; DNA: TGCGCCAGCAGCTTGGAGAGGGGCGCTTACTATGGCTACACCTTC
D: .; V: TRBV2; J: TRBJ1-5; size: .; CDR3: CASSEHQGYNPQHF; DNA: TGTGCCAGCAGTGAACATCAAGGCTATAACCCCCAGCATTTT
D: .; V: TRBV6-1; J: TRBJ2-3; size: many; CDR3: CASKGIGAPHTDTQYF; DNA: TGTGCCAGCAAGGGGATAGGGGCCCCCCACACAGATACGCAGTATTTT
D: .; V: TRBV6-1; J: TRBJ1-3; size: many; CDR3: CASSQESLGGNTIYF; DNA: TGTGCCAGCAGTCAGGAATCGCTGGGAGGAAACACCATATATTTT
D: .; V: TRBV6-1; J: TRBJ2-4; size: many; CDR3: CASRHEADPLAKNIQYF; DNA: TGTGCCAGCAGGCACGAAGCGGACCCCCTAGCCAAAAACATTCAGTACTTC
D: .; V: TRBV9; J: TRBJ1-4; size: many; CDR3: CASSARGQIATNEKLFF; DNA: TGTGCCAGCAGCGCCAGAGGCCAGATTGCAACTAATGAAAAACTGTTTTTT
D: TRBD1; V: TRBV5-1; J: TRBJ1-1; size: .; CDR3: CASSPPGQLTTEAFF; DNA: TGCGCCAGCAGCCCGCCGGGACAGCTTACCACTGAAGCTTTCTTT
D: .; V: TRBV12-3/TRBV12-4; J: TRBJ2-1; size: .; CDR3: CASIGGSYNEQFF; DNA: TGTGCCAGCATCGGAGGGTCCTACAATGAGCAGTTCTTC
D: TRBD1; V: TRBV24-1; J: TRBJ1-5; size: many; CDR3: CATSDEGQGPNQPQHF; DNA: TGTGCCACCAGTGATGAAGGACAGGGGCCCAATCAGCCCCAGCATTTT
D: TRBD2; V: TRBV20-1; J: TRBJ2-7; size: many; CDR3: CSATERGAYEQYF; DNA: TGCAGTGCTACAGAGCGGGGAGCCTACGAGCAGTACTTC
D: .; V: TRBV5-1; J: TRBJ2-7; size: many; CDR3: CASSSRQGAYEQYF; DNA: TGCGCCAGCAGTTCGCGGCAGGGTGCCTACGAGCAGTACTTC
D: .; V: TRBV5-1; J: TRBJ2-1; size: few; CDR3: CASSLPASNNEQFF; DNA: TGCGCCAGCAGCTTGCCAGCCTCCAACAATGAGCAGTTCTTC
D: .; V: TRBV19; J: TRBJ2-1; size: many; CDR3: CASSISRDAYNEQFF; DNA: TGTGCCAGTAGTATCTCGAGGGACGCCTACAATGAGCAGTTCTTC
D: TRBD1; V: TRBV27; J: TRBJ1-2; size: many; CDR3: CASSFFRDRVSTSNYGYTF; DNA: TGTGCCAGCAGTTTCTTCCGGGACAGGGTCTCTACTTCTAACTATGGCTACACCTTC
D: .; V: TRBV6-1; J: TRBJ1-3; size: many; CDR3: CASRPTGSSGNTIYF; DNA: TGTGCCAGCAGGCCAACAGGGAGCTCTGGAAACACCATATATTTT
D: .; V: TRBV2; J: TRBJ2-7; size: many; CDR3: CASSPSGFSYEQYF; DNA: TGTGCCAGCAGTCCTTCCGGTTTCTCCTACGAGCAGTACTTC
D: .; V: TRBV3-1; J: TRBJ2-3; size: many; CDR3: CASSQGGVGITDTQYF; DNA: TGTGCCAGCAGCCAAGGTGGAGTTGGGATCACAGATACGCAGTATTTT
D: .; V: TRBV11-2; J: TRBJ1-3; size: few; CDR3: CASSHSSAAGSGNTIYF; DNA: TGTGCCAGCAGCCACTCATCTGCGGCAGGCTCTGGAAACACCATATATTTT
D: .; V: TRBV19; J: TRBJ1-5; size: few; CDR3: CASSIPSHGQPQHF; DNA: TGTGCCAGTAGTATACCTTCCCACGGTCAGCCCCAGCATTTT
D: .; V: TRBV10-3; J: TRBJ2-3; size: many; CDR3: CAISKTDTQYF; DNA: TGTGCCATCAGTAAAACAGATACGCAGTATTTT
D: .; V: TRBV5-1; J: TRBJ1-4; size: .; CDR3: CASSSDGMTGNEKLFF; DNA: TGCGCCAGCAGCTCTGATGGGATGACGGGAAATGAAAAACTGTTTTTT
D: .; V: TRBV5-1; J: TRBJ1-4; size: .; CDR3: CASRTGPTNEKLFF; DNA: TGCGCCAGCAGGACAGGACCAACTAATGAAAAACTGTTTTTT
D: .; V: TRBV30; J: TRBJ1-6; size: .; CDR3: CAWHPGQNSLHF; DNA: TGTGCCTGGCACCCGGGGCAGAACAGCCTCCACTTT
D: TRBD1; V: TRBV6-5; J: TRBJ2-2; size: many; CDR3: CASSSGQGAGGELFF; DNA: TGTGCCAGCAGTTCAGGACAGGGGGCGGGCGGGGAGCTGTTTTTT
D: .; V: TRBV3-1; J: TRBJ2-1; size: many; CDR3: CASSLMGENEQFF; DNA: TGTGCCAGCAGCCTCATGGGTGAAAATGAGCAGTTCTTC
D: TRBD1; V: TRBV6-1; J: TRBJ1-3; size: .; CDR3: CASTERTGWGNTIYF; DNA: TGTGCCAGCACCGAGCGGACAGGGTGGGGAAACACCATATATTTT
D: .; V: TRBV6-5; J: TRBJ2-3; size: many; CDR3: CASSYSPVQDTQYF; DNA: TGTGCCAGCAGTTACTCTCCCGTACAAGATACGCAGTATTTT
D: .; V: TRBV7-2; J: TRBJ2-3; size: .; CDR3: CASSLMGDTQYF; DNA: TGTGCCAGCAGCTTAATGGGAGATACGCAGTATTTT
D: .; V: TRBV20-1; J: TRBJ2-5; size: many; CDR3: CSARPGGRQETQYF; DNA: TGCAGTGCTAGACCGGGGGGCAGACAAGAGACCCAGTACTTC
D: TRBD1; V: TRBV6-6; J: TRBJ1-1; size: few; CDR3: CASRSGQGETFF; DNA: TGTGCCAGCAGATCGGGACAGGGTGAAACTTTCTTT
D: TRBD1; V: TRBV5-1; J: TRBJ2-7; size: many; CDR3: CASALVGQGNEQYF; DNA: TGCGCCAGCGCCTTGGTTGGACAGGGTAACGAGCAGTACTTC
D: TRBD1; V: TRBV11-2; J: TRBJ1-4; size: .; CDR3: CASSLIATGRYEKLFF; DNA: TGTGCCAGCAGCTTAATCGCGACAGGGCGATATGAAAAACTGTTTTTT
D: TRBD1; V: TRBV29-1; J: TRBJ2-1; size: many; CDR3: CSVAQGQGVGEQFF; DNA: TGCAGCGTTGCTCAGGGACAGGGGGTAGGTGAGCAGTTCTTC